Following are 32 T cell receptor beta chains from one sample sequenced in a study of PD-1 blockade in classical Hodgkin lymphoma. Produced via immunoSEQ multiplex PCR; TCRdb's table is partial and in-frame only. This sample has some 50,000 clones, with around 66% found just once. There was relapse after autologous stem cell transplantation in every patient, and there was variation in brentuximab vedotin exposure. Sample: peripheral blood mononuclear cells (PBMCs), taken at baseline. The source is a human donor with classical Hodgkin lymphoma.

J is TRBJ1-5 and V is TRBV7-3, with D possibly being TRBD1 (6 bases). The V end was cut by 5 bases, the J end by 4 bases, with 9 bases between. The germline gives CDR1 SGHTA, CDR2 FQGTGA. CDR3 length equals 13 residues. CDR3 in amino acids: CASSQTGNQPQHF. CDR3 DNA sequence: TGTGCCAGCAGCCAGACAGGTAATCAGCCCCAGCATTTT.

V is TRBV2 and J is TRBJ2-7; 9 nucleotides match TRBD1. CDR1 and CDR2 (germline): SNHLY, FYNNEI. The J segment lost 5 bases and the V segment lost 4 bases, leaving 6 bases of the junction unmatched. The CDR3 is 14 amino acids. CDR3 sequence: CASSGDRELHEQYF. CDR3 nucleotide sequence: TGTGCCAGCAGTGGGGACAGGGAACTCCACGAGCAGTACTTC.

The J gene is TRBJ1-2, the V gene TRBV6-1; the D gene is possibly TRBD1 (5 bases). The CDR3 length is 14 residues. The ends were cut back, 2 bases at V and 8 bases at J, with 15 bases in the middle. Germline CDR1 and CDR2: MNHNS and SASEGT. CDR3 protein: CASSETTALFGYTF. CDR3 nucleotide sequence: TGTGCCAGCAGTGAAACGACAGCTCTGTTCGGCTACACCTTC.

The CDR3 is CASSQRRGVSSYNEQFF. In DNA, the CDR3 is TGTGCCAGCAGCCAACGCAGGGGAGTTAGCTCCTACAATGAGCAGTTCTTC. The V call is TRBV7-6, the J call TRBJ2-1; a weak D match, TRBD1 (6 bases). CDR1 and CDR2 from the germline V gene are SGHVS and FNYEAQ. V lost 5 bases to trimming and J lost 0 bases, with 17 bases between them. The CDR3 loop spans 17 amino acids. Using reference TRBV7-6 and TRBJ2-1 for the parts outside the CDR3, the full variable domain is GAGVSQSPRYKVTKRGQDVALRCDPISGHVSLYWYRQALGQGPEFLTYFNYEAQQDKSGLPNDRFSAERPEGSISTLTIQRTEQRDSAMYRCASSQRRGVSSYNEQFFGPGTRLTVL.

The genes are TRBV6-1 and TRBJ2-7; 7 nucleotides agree with TRBD2. The CDR3 sequence is 14 residues long. Germline CDR1 MNHNS, CDR2 SASEGT. Unmatched junction bases numbered 11, after V lost 6 bases and J lost 6 bases. The CDR3 spells CASSPKLAGTEQYF. The CDR3 region has the DNA TGTGCCAGCAGCCCCAAGTTAGCGGGCACCGAGCAGTACTTC.

The J gene is TRBJ1-1, the V gene TRBV5-1; D remains ambiguous. CDR1 is SGHRS and CDR2 is YFSETQ in the germline V gene. The CDR3 has 11 amino acids. V lost 5 bases to trimming and J lost 5 bases, with 7 bases between them. CDR3 sequence (DNA): TGCGCCAGCAGTGGAGGGACTGAAGCTTTCTTT. Translation gives CASSGGTEAFF.

This chain uses TRBV29-1 with TRBJ2-3; 11 bases match TRBD2. Germline V gene sequence: CDR1 SQVTM, CDR2 ANQGSEA. CDR3 length: 14 residues. Losses at the gene ends were 4 bases for V and 1 base for J; bases not matched to a gene: 1. In DNA, the CDR3 is TGCAGCGTTGCACTAGCGGGAGGCACAGATACGCAGTATTTT. Its translation is CSVALAGGTDTQYF.

The chain couples TRBV2 to TRBJ2-3; D call uncertain. This CDR3 is 16 amino acids long. Germline V gives CDR1 SNHLY, CDR2 FYNNEI. Trimming took off 2 bases at V and 0 bases at J, with 12 bases between the two ends. The CDR3 DNA reads as TGTGCCAGCAGTGAAACCCACCTTATTAGCACAGATACGCAGTATTTT. It translates to CASSETHLISTDTQYF.

The chain recombines TRBV2 with TRBJ1-3, with D unresolved. Trimming left V 4 bases short and J 4 bases short, with 14 bases between. The CDR3 extends over 15 amino acids. The V gene's germline CDR1 is SNHLY and CDR2 FYNNEI. CDR3 bases: TGTGCCAGCAGTGGAGGACCCTGGGGAGGAAACACCATATATTTT. It translates to CASSGGPWGGNTIYF.

J is TRBJ2-1 and V is TRBV29-1; D possibly corresponds to TRBD1 (6 bases). The CDR3 has 12 residues. Trimming took 2 bases from V and 5 from J, leaving 7 bases between them. Germline loops: CDR1 SQVTM, CDR2 ANQGSEA. The CDR3, as DNA: TGCAGCGTTGAAAGGGGGAACAATGAGCAGTTCTTC. Translating gives CSVERGNNEQFF.

The chain couples TRBV7-3 to TRBJ1-5; D is uncertain. V lost 2 bases, J lost 4 bases, and 6 bases lay in between. The germline V gene encodes CDR1 SGHTA and CDR2 FQGTGA. The CDR3 consists of 13 residues. This CDR3 is CASSLSENQPQHF. CDR3 in DNA: TGTGCCAGCAGCTTATCTGAGAATCAGCCCCAGCATTTT.

This rearrangement joins TRBV7-8 to TRBJ2-7; 8 bases are a match to TRBD1. Trimming removed 5 bases from V and 5 bases from J; junction bases left unmatched: 8. The CDR3 is made up of 14 amino acids. The germline CDR1 and CDR2 sequences are SGHVS and FQNEAQ. Here the CDR3 reads CASSPDRVKNEQYF. The CDR3 DNA follows: TGTGCCAGCAGCCCGGACAGGGTGAAGAACGAGCAGTACTTC. Filled out from reference TRBV7-8 and TRBJ2-7, the complete variable domain reads GAGVSQSPRYKVAKRGQDVALRCDPISGHVSLFWYQQALGQGPEFLTYFQNEAQLDKSGLPSDRFFAERPEGSVSTLKIQRTQQEDSAVYLCASSPDRVKNEQYFGPGTRLTVT.

The V call is TRBV4-1, the J call TRBJ2-3; D remains ambiguous. Trimming pared 4 bases from V and 2 bases from J, leaving 16 bases between. Germline CDR1 MGHRA, CDR2 YSYEKL. This CDR3 has 16 amino acids. The CDR3 DNA follows: TGCGCCAGCAGCCTCTGGACGGTTACAACCACAGATACGCAGTATTTT. This gives the protein CASSLWTVTTTDTQYF.

The V call is TRBV2, the J call TRBJ1-4; D not certain. The ends were cut back, 6 bases at V and 4 bases at J, with 12 bases in the middle. The germline V gene has CDR1 SNHLY and CDR2 FYNNEI. The CDR3 extends over 14 amino acids. The CDR3 nucleotides are TGTGCCAGCAGCGGCCTTGGTGGTAATGAAAAACTGTTTTTT. Its translation is CASSGLGGNEKLFF.

This clone was found once. J is TRBJ2-7 and V is TRBV27, with D possibly TRBD2 on 5 matching bases. Germline values: CDR1 MNHEY, CDR2 SMNVEV (reference sequence). The CDR3 loop spans 14 amino acids. Trimming pared 8 bases from V and 5 bases from J, leaving 19 bases between. This CDR3 reads CASATLDFSDEQYF. CDR3 nucleotide sequence: TGTGCCAGCGCCACGCTGGACTTTTCGGACGAGCAGTACTTC.

This clone came up a few times. The CDR3 here is CASSVRDSNYGYTF. CDR3 nucleotides: TGTGCCAGTAGTGTCCGGGACAGTAACTATGGCTACACCTTC. This chain uses TRBV19 with TRBJ1-2, with TRBD1 matching 7 bases. The germline V gene encodes CDR1 LNHDA and CDR2 SQIVND (reference sequence). The J segment lost 1 base and the V segment lost 5 bases, leaving 4 bases of the junction unmatched. This CDR3 region has 14 residues. Variable domain in full (rest from reference TRBV19 and TRBJ1-2): DGGITQSPKYLFRKEGQNVTLSCEQNLNHDAMYWYRQDPGQGLRLIYYSQIVNDFQKGDIAEGYSVSREKKESFPLTVTSAQKNPTAFYLCASSVRDSNYGYTFGSGTRLTVV.

V is TRBV19 and J is TRBJ1-2; D unclear. The V end lost 7 bases, the J end lost 8 bases, and 23 bases lay between the germline ends. The CDR3 sequence is 15 residues long. Germline V lookup: CDR1 LNHDA, CDR2 SQIVND (reference sequence). The CDR3 region has the DNA TGTGCCAGTAATACCCAGACTAACGTGCTCCGAGGCTACACCTTC. The encoded protein is CASNTQTNVLRGYTF.

This chain links TRBV11-3 with TRBJ2-2; TRBD2 might be the D (6 bases). Germline lookup yields CDR1 SGHNT and CDR2 YENEEA. This CDR3 spans 15 amino acids. With 5 bases removed from V and 0 bases from J, the gap between germline ends came to 10 bases. The CDR3 region has the DNA TGTGCCAGCAGCAATGGGGGGTCGAACACCGGGGAGCTGTTTTTT. Amino acids: CASSNGGSNTGELFF.

The chain combines TRBV27 with TRBJ2-2; D not certain. V dropped 5 bases and J dropped 6 bases, with 7 bases sitting between them. In germline, CDR1 is MNHEY, CDR2 SMNVEV (reference sequence). The CDR3 covers 12 residues. This CDR3 reads CASSPHPGELFF. Written as DNA, the CDR3 is TGTGCCAGCAGTCCCCATCCCGGGGAGCTGTTTTTT.

The chain uses TRBV27 and TRBJ2-7; TRBD2 aligns across 8 bases. Germline trimming cut 2 bases from V and 6 bases from J; bases unmatched to any gene: 6. Germline CDR1 MNHEY, CDR2 SMNVEV (reference sequence). The CDR3 is made up of 14 amino acids. This chain's CDR3 is CASSLAGGQGEQYF. The CDR3 DNA is TGTGCCAGCAGTTTAGCGGGGGGTCAAGGCGAGCAGTACTTC.

The J gene is TRBJ2-2, the V gene TRBV2; D ambiguous. The CDR3 is 13 residues long. V lost 7 bases to trimming and J lost 4 bases, with 10 bases between them. Germline CDR1 and CDR2: SNHLY and FYNNEI. The CDR3 region is CASKIATTGELFF. The CDR3 region has the DNA TGTGCCAGCAAGATAGCAACCACCGGGGAGCTGTTTTTT. The variable domain in full, completed from reference TRBV2 and TRBJ2-2, reads EPEVTQTPSHQVTQMGQEVILRCVPISNHLYFYWYRQILGQKVEFLVSFYNNEISEKSEIFDDQFSVERPDGSNFTLKIRSTKLEDSAMYFCASKIATTGELFFGEGSRLTVL.

The rearrangement uses TRBV11-3 and TRBJ2-5, with a tentative D call TRBD1 (5 bases). The V gene's germline CDR1 is SGHNT and CDR2 YENEEA. This CDR3 comprises 16 residues. V was clipped by 1 base and J by 0 bases, with 12 bases between them. The CDR3 nucleotides are TGTGCCAGCAGCTTAGGACAGACTTTGTACCAAGAGACCCAGTACTTC. As protein: CASSLGQTLYQETQYF.

This clone was seen a few times. The genes are TRBV7-2 and TRBJ2-1, with 9 bases matching TRBD2. This CDR3 is built from 16 residues. V dropped 5 bases and J dropped 2; count of bases not matched to a gene: 7. Germline V lookup: CDR1 SGHTA, CDR2 FQGNSA. CDR3 loop: CASSGRGGGAYNEQFF. CDR3 DNA sequence: TGTGCCAGCAGCGGGCGGGGGGGAGGAGCCTACAATGAGCAGTTCTTC.

The chain carries TRBV7-8 and TRBJ1-1; 11 bases agree with TRBD1. CDR3 length: 15 residues. Losses at the gene ends were 10 bases for V and 3 bases for J; bases not matched to a gene: 10. Germline values: CDR1 SGHVS, CDR2 FQNEAQ. For the CDR3, the DNA is TGTGCCACCAAGGGACAGGGGGTGATGGACACTGAAGCTTTCTTT. Its protein is CATKGQGVMDTEAFF.

This clone has more than one count but fewer than ten. This chain links TRBV2 with TRBJ1-1; maybe TRBD1 (5 bases). The V end was cut by 4 bases, the J end by 4 bases, with 13 bases between. This CDR3 is 14 amino acids long. Per germline, CDR1 SNHLY and CDR2 FYNNEI. CDR3 nucleotides: TGTGCCAGCAGTGCGGGACTCCGAATCACTGAAGCTTTCTTT. Protein: CASSAGLRITEAFF.

The J gene is TRBJ2-5, the V gene TRBV28; possibly TRBD1 for D (7 bases). Germline loops: CDR1 MDHEN, CDR2 SYDVKM. V lost 5 bases and J lost 3, with 13 bases in between. The CDR3 spans 14 residues. CDR3 sequence reads: CASSPDREEETQYF. DNA for the CDR3: TGTGCCAGCAGTCCCGACAGGGAGGAAGAGACCCAGTACTTC.

In the case of this clone: This CDR3 is also generated by other DNA sequences in the sample. V is TRBV27 and J is TRBJ2-7; 10 bases line up with TRBD1. Germline assignment: CDR1 MNHEY and CDR2 SMNVEV (reference sequence). This CDR3 is 16 amino acids long. V lost 5 bases and J lost 3; bases outside the gene matches: 10. CDR3 nucleotides: TGTGCCAGCAGTCCCTCGGGGGGGGACAGGGGCTACGAGCAGTACTTC. As protein: CASSPSGGDRGYEQYF.

This chain joins TRBV11-2 and TRBJ2-1, with 8 bases that match TRBD2. Germline V gene lookup returns CDR1 SGHAT and CDR2 FQNNGV. The CDR3 extends over 18 amino acids. The V and J ends lost 1 base and 0 bases, in that order; junction bases with no gene match: 8. Here the CDR3 reads CASSLGLAGPYSYNEQFF. CDR3 coding DNA: TGTGCCAGCAGCTTAGGGCTAGCGGGTCCGTACTCCTACAATGAGCAGTTCTTC.

The CDR3: CASSGAGQGYEQYF. The DNA of the CDR3 is TGTGCCAGCAGTGGGGCGGGGCAGGGTTACGAGCAGTACTTC. The chain has TRBV2 and TRBJ2-7; TRBD2 is a possible D gene (6 bases). Trimming took 4 bases from V and 4 from J, leaving 14 bases between them. Germline V gives CDR1 SNHLY, CDR2 FYNNEI. The CDR3 is made up of 14 amino acids.

In nucleotides, the CDR3 is TGTGCCAGCAGTGAACAGGGGAGAGGCACAGATACGCAGTATTTT. It yields the protein CASSEQGRGTDTQYF. The V call is TRBV6-4, the J call TRBJ2-3; TRBD1 agrees at 7 bases. Germline V gene data show CDR1 as MRHNA and CDR2 as SNTAGT. The CDR3 has 15 amino acids. V shed 3 bases, J shed 1 base, and the junction held 4 bases outside the gene matches.

This clone was seen a few times. V usage is TRBV5-1 and J usage is TRBJ1-3, with 7 bases aligning to TRBD1. The CDR3 contains 15 residues. The V and J ends lost 4 bases and 4 bases, in that order; junction bases with no gene match: 8. The germline CDR1 and CDR2 sequences are SGHRS and YFSETQ. The CDR3 DNA sequence: TGCGCCAGCAGCCCAACAGGGGACTGGGGAAACACCATATATTTT. Translating gives CASSPTGDWGNTIYF.

This sequence joins TRBV4-2 and TRBJ2-2; maybe TRBD2 (6 bases). Trimming removed 0 bases from V and 4 bases from J, with 15 bases in between. The CDR3 is 17 residues long. CDR1 and CDR2 (germline): LGHNA, YNFKEQ. The DNA for the CDR3 is TGTGCCAGCAGCCAAGATGGTGGGGGAGCGGGCACCGGGGAGCTGTTTTTT. As protein: CASSQDGGGAGTGELFF.